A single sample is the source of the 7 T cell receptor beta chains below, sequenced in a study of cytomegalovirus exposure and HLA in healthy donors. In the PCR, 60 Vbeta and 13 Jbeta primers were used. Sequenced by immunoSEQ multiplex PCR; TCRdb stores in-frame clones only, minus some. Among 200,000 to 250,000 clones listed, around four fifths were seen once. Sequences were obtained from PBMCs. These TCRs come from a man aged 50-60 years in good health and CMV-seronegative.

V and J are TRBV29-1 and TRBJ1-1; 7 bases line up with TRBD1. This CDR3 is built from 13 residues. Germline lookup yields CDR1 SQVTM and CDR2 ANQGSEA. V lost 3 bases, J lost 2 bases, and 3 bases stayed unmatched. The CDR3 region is CSVDHRGNTEAFF. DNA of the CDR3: TGCAGCGTTGACCACAGGGGAAACACTGAAGCTTTCTTT.

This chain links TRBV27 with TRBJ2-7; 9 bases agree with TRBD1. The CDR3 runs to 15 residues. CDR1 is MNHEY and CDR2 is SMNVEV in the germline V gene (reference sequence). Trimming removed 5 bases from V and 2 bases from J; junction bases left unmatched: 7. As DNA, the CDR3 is TGTGCCAGCAGTCACGGACAGGGGAAAACCTACGAGCAGTACTTC. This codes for CASSHGQGKTYEQYF.

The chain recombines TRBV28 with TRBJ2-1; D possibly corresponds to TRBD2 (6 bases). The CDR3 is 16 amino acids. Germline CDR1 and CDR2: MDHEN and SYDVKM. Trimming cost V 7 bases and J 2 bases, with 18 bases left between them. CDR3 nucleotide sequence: TGTGCCAGCACTGAAGGAGGGGTGGGGGCCTACAATGAGCAGTTCTTC. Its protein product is CASTEGGVGAYNEQFF.

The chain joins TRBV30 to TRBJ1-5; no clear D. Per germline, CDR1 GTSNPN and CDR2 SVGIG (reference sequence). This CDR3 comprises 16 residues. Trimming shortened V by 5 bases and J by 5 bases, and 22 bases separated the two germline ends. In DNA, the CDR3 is TGTGCCTGGCCTTTAGCGTATCAGTCGTTTGATCAGCCCCAGCATTTT. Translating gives CAWPLAYQSFDQPQHF. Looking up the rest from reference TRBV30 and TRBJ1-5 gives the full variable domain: SQTIHQWPATLVQPVGSPLSLECTVEGTSNPNLYWYRQAAGRGLQLLFYSVGIGQISSEVPQNLSASRPQDRQFILSSKKLLLSDSGFYLCAWPLAYQSFDQPQHFGDGTRLSIL.

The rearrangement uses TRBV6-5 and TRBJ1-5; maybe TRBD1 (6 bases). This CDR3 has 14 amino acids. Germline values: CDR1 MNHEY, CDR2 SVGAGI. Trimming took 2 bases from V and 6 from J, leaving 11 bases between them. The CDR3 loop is CASSYQGSGQPQHF. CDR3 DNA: TGTGCCAGCAGTTACCAGGGGTCCGGTCAGCCCCAGCATTTT.

CDR3 amino acids: CASSLGLAGGEQFF. The CDR3 nucleotides are TGTGCCAGCAGCTTGGGGCTAGCGGGAGGGGAGCAGTTCTTC. This chain uses TRBV7-6 with TRBJ2-1, with 12 bases fitting TRBD2. Germline V gene data show CDR1 as SGHVS and CDR2 as FNYEAQ. This CDR3 is 14 amino acids long. With V trimmed by 3 bases and J by 10 bases, 4 bases remained unmatched.

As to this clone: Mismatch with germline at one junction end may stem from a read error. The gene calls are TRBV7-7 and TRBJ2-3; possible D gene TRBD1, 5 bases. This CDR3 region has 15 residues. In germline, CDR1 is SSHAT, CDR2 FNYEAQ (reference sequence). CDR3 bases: TGTGCTAGCAGCGCTACAGGTACTAGCACAGATACGCAGTATTTT. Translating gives CASSATGTSTDTQYF.